One T cell receptor (beta chain) is described in this entry. Looked up from germline, CDR1 is SGHRS and CDR2 is YFSETQ. The CDR3 is 17 residues long. The V gene end was trimmed by 2 bases and the J gene end by 4 bases; junction bases not matched to a gene: 15. These data are taken from a study of technical replicates of blood from several donors. Produced via immunoSEQ multiplex PCR; TCRdb's table is partial and in-frame only. The sample holds tens of thousands of clones, around 94% seen once. This TCR came from a human donor in good health. Material: T cells isolated from PBMCs. The chain combines TRBV5-1 with TRBJ2-7, with 7 bases aligning to TRBD1. The CDR3 sequence: CASSLTLHDRVGYEQYF. Here the CDR3 DNA reads TGCGCCAGCAGCTTAACACTTCACGACAGGGTAGGATACGAGCAGTACTTC.